This T cell receptor (beta chain) was retrieved from a study of technical replicates of blood from a handful of donors. Only in-frame clones appear in the TCRdb table, and some are missing; sequencing was by immunoSEQ multiplex PCR. In the table there are tens of thousands of clones, roughly 90% of which are singletons. Germline V gene lookup returns CDR1 SSHAT and CDR2 FNYEAQ (reference sequence). V lost 5 bases and J lost 5; bases outside the gene matches: 0. CDR3 length: 13 amino acids. The sample was PBMCs. The chain employs TRBV7-7 and TRBJ2-1, with TRBD1 matching 10 bases. This clonotype was obtained from a human donor in good health. Some clones in this sample may be carry-over from other donors' samples. CDR3 nucleotides: TGTGCCAGCAGCGGACAGGGGGACAATGAGCAGTTCTTC. Amino acids: CASSGQGDNEQFF.